A selection of T cell receptor beta chains follows, all from one sample in a study of CD8+CD57+ T cells in acquired aplastic anemia. Each CDR3 protein gets one entry after TCRdb re-called the reads with MiXCR. The sample has about 160,000 distinct CDR3 sequences; 65% to 75% are singletons. Sequences were obtained from sorted CD4+, CD8+, or CD8+CD57+ T cells (not recorded which) from PBMCs. Receptors were obtained from a human donor with aplastic anemia. CDR3s include the opening cysteine and the closing phenylalanine or tryptophan. Fields, in order: J gene, clone size, D gene, V gene, CDR3 DNA, CDR3 protein. D genes are given only for firm matches. Size is stated for part of the rows, as once, few or many counts, or as a class when the clone is expanded.

j_gene: TRBJ1-6
abundance: few
d_gene: .
v_gene: TRBV5-8
CDR3nt: TGTGCCAGCAGCTTGGGCAGGGATAATTCACCCCTCCACTTT
CDR3aa: CASSLGRDNSPLHF

j_gene: TRBJ2-3
abundance: .
d_gene: .
v_gene: TRBV7-2
CDR3nt: TGTGCCAGCAGCTCCAGGGTCCGGGGAGATACGCAGTATTTT
CDR3aa: CASSSRVRGDTQYF

j_gene: TRBJ2-3
abundance: .
d_gene: .
v_gene: TRBV20-1
CDR3nt: TGCAGTGCTAGGAATAGCGTTACAGATACGCAGTATTTT
CDR3aa: CSARNSVTDTQYF

j_gene: TRBJ2-4
abundance: .
d_gene: TRBD1
v_gene: TRBV7-9
CDR3nt: TGTGCCAGCAGCCCAGACAGGGGGGATACCAAAAACATTCAGTACTTC
CDR3aa: CASSPDRGDTKNIQYF

j_gene: TRBJ2-7
abundance: many
d_gene: TRBD1
v_gene: TRBV27
CDR3nt: TGTGCCAGCAGCAGAGGACAGGGAGTGTACGAGCAGTACTTC
CDR3aa: CASSRGQGVYEQYF

j_gene: TRBJ2-3
abundance: once
d_gene: .
v_gene: TRBV20-1
CDR3nt: TGCAGTGCTAGCGGGGATTTAGATACGCAGTATTTT
CDR3aa: CSASGDLDTQYF

j_gene: TRBJ2-2
abundance: .
d_gene: .
v_gene: TRBV19
CDR3nt: TGTGCCAGTAGCCCCCGTCCCAGTCAGAGGGAGCTGTTTTTT
CDR3aa: CASSPRPSQRELFF

j_gene: TRBJ2-1
abundance: .
d_gene: TRBD1
v_gene: TRBV11-2
CDR3nt: TGTGCCAGCAGCCCCCGGACAGGGAAGAATGAGCAGTTCTTC
CDR3aa: CASSPRTGKNEQFF

j_gene: TRBJ1-1
abundance: .
d_gene: .
v_gene: TRBV5-1
CDR3nt: TGCGCCAGCAGCTTGATGGGAAGGGGGGTGAGCACTGAAGCTTTCTTT
CDR3aa: CASSLMGRGVSTEAFF

j_gene: TRBJ1-5
abundance: few
d_gene: .
v_gene: TRBV7-8
CDR3nt: TGTGCCAGCAGCTTAATGGAACAGCCCCAGCATTTT
CDR3aa: CASSLMEQPQHF

j_gene: TRBJ2-7
abundance: few
d_gene: .
v_gene: TRBV19
CDR3nt: TGTGCCAGTAGTATAGATCTGCTGGGCGAGCAGTACTTC
CDR3aa: CASSIDLLGEQYF

j_gene: TRBJ2-1
abundance: .
d_gene: .
v_gene: TRBV20-1
CDR3nt: TGCAGTGCTAGTGAGGTGGGTCAGTACAATGAGCAGTTCTTC
CDR3aa: CSASEVGQYNEQFF

j_gene: TRBJ2-7
abundance: many
d_gene: .
v_gene: TRBV20-1
CDR3nt: TGCAGTGCTAGAGGGCGGTTGACGGGGGATTCCTACGAGCAGTACTTC
CDR3aa: CSARGRLTGDSYEQYF

j_gene: TRBJ2-7
abundance: .
d_gene: TRBD2
v_gene: TRBV7-2
CDR3nt: TGTGCCAGCAGCTTAGTCGGCGGGGGGGATGAGCAGTACTTC
CDR3aa: CASSLVGGGDEQYF

j_gene: TRBJ1-5
abundance: .
d_gene: TRBD1
v_gene: TRBV19
CDR3nt: TGTGCCAGTGGACAGGGTCAGCCCCAGCATTTT
CDR3aa: CASGQGQPQHF

j_gene: TRBJ2-5
abundance: .
d_gene: .
v_gene: TRBV7-8
CDR3nt: TGTGCCAGCAGCCTAAATCCAGGCCAAGAGACCCAGTACTTC
CDR3aa: CASSLNPGQETQYF

j_gene: TRBJ1-2
abundance: .
d_gene: .
v_gene: TRBV7-9
CDR3nt: TGTGCCAGCAGCTTAGGGCTGTCTAACTATGGCTACACCTTC
CDR3aa: CASSLGLSNYGYTF

j_gene: TRBJ2-1
abundance: .
d_gene: .
v_gene: TRBV30
CDR3nt: TGTGCCTGGAGTGTACGGGGTGAGCAGTTCTTC
CDR3aa: CAWSVRGEQFF

j_gene: TRBJ1-4
abundance: .
d_gene: .
v_gene: TRBV20-1
CDR3nt: TGCAGTGCTAGAGGCGGCAGGGAAAATGAAAAACTGTTTTTT
CDR3aa: CSARGGRENEKLFF

j_gene: TRBJ1-1
abundance: .
d_gene: TRBD1
v_gene: TRBV12-3/TRBV12-4
CDR3nt: TGTGCCAGCAGAACGAAGCCCGGGGACAGCACTGAAGCTTTCTTT
CDR3aa: CASRTKPGDSTEAFF

j_gene: TRBJ2-1
abundance: .
d_gene: TRBD2
v_gene: TRBV5-1
CDR3nt: TGCGCCAGCAGCTTAGCGGGGGACACCTACAATGAGCAGTTCTTC
CDR3aa: CASSLAGDTYNEQFF

j_gene: TRBJ2-1
abundance: few
d_gene: TRBD2
v_gene: TRBV5-1
CDR3nt: TGCGCCAGCAGCATGGGACTAGCTGGGAATGAGCAGTTCTTC
CDR3aa: CASSMGLAGNEQFF

j_gene: TRBJ2-2
abundance: .
d_gene: .
v_gene: TRBV2
CDR3nt: TGTGCCAGCAGTGAAGTCGGGAATACGGGGGCTGGCACCGGGGAGCTGTTTTTT
CDR3aa: CASSEVGNTGAGTGELFF

j_gene: TRBJ2-3
abundance: .
d_gene: TRBD2
v_gene: TRBV25-1
CDR3nt: TGTGCCAGCAGTGATTCCGATTGGGGGGGGATGAATGGGGATACGCAGTATTTT
CDR3aa: CASSDSDWGGMNGDTQYF

j_gene: TRBJ2-4
abundance: .
d_gene: .
v_gene: TRBV7-8
CDR3nt: TGTGCCAGCAGCTTAGTAGCGGGGACAGCGCCCTTCGCCAAAAACATTCAGTACTTC
CDR3aa: CASSLVAGTAPFAKNIQYF

j_gene: TRBJ1-2
abundance: few
d_gene: .
v_gene: TRBV7-9
CDR3nt: TGTGCCAGCAGCCCGGGAGTAATTTCAGGGGGCTACACCTTC
CDR3aa: CASSPGVISGGYTF

j_gene: TRBJ1-6
abundance: .
d_gene: .
v_gene: TRBV9
CDR3nt: TGTGCCAGCAGCGTAGCTAGCGAGGTCAGGGAAAATTCACCCCTCCACTTT
CDR3aa: CASSVASEVRENSPLHF

j_gene: TRBJ2-7
abundance: .
d_gene: TRBD2
v_gene: TRBV7-8
CDR3nt: TGTGCCAGCAGCCAAGGGACTAGCGGTGAACCCTACGAGCAGTACTTC
CDR3aa: CASSQGTSGEPYEQYF

j_gene: TRBJ2-5
abundance: .
d_gene: .
v_gene: TRBV2
CDR3nt: TGTGCCAGCTGTCCGAGGGAGACCCAGTACTTC
CDR3aa: CASCPRETQYF

j_gene: TRBJ2-1
abundance: .
d_gene: .
v_gene: TRBV19
CDR3nt: TGTGCCAGTAGTATATTCGGGGGGACACACAATGAGCAGTTCTTC
CDR3aa: CASSIFGGTHNEQFF

j_gene: TRBJ1-1
abundance: few
d_gene: .
v_gene: TRBV7-6
CDR3nt: TGTGCCAGCAGCAAGGGACATTCGAACACTGAAGCTTTCTTT
CDR3aa: CASSKGHSNTEAFF

j_gene: TRBJ1-5
abundance: few
d_gene: .
v_gene: TRBV20-1
CDR3nt: TGCAGTGCTAGAGACCCAAGGACAGACAATCAGCCCCAGCATTTT
CDR3aa: CSARDPRTDNQPQHF

j_gene: TRBJ1-5
abundance: .
d_gene: .
v_gene: TRBV7-9
CDR3nt: TGTGCCAGCAGCTTAGACGAGACAGCGGGGCAGCCCCAGCATTTT
CDR3aa: CASSLDETAGQPQHF

j_gene: TRBJ1-4
abundance: .
d_gene: .
v_gene: TRBV7-9
CDR3nt: TGTGCCAGCAGGGGGACGGTGAATGGTGAAAAACTGTTTTTT
CDR3aa: CASRGTVNGEKLFF

j_gene: TRBJ2-1
abundance: .
d_gene: TRBD2
v_gene: TRBV7-2
CDR3nt: TGTGCCAGCAGTCAAGTAGCGGGGGATTACAATGAGCAGTTCTTC
CDR3aa: CASSQVAGDYNEQFF

j_gene: TRBJ1-2
abundance: few
d_gene: .
v_gene: TRBV9
CDR3nt: TGTGCCAGCAGCGTAGGCAGGGGAGGGGGCTACACCTTC
CDR3aa: CASSVGRGGGYTF

j_gene: TRBJ2-3
abundance: many
d_gene: .
v_gene: TRBV5-1
CDR3nt: TGCGCCAGCAGCTTGGGTTTGGGTGGGGCAAGGACAGATACGCAGTATTTT
CDR3aa: CASSLGLGGARTDTQYF

j_gene: TRBJ2-1
abundance: .
d_gene: TRBD2
v_gene: TRBV20-1
CDR3nt: TGCAGTGCCCCTAGGCGGGAGGTCCCCTACAATGAGCAGTTCTTC
CDR3aa: CSAPRREVPYNEQFF

j_gene: TRBJ1-2
abundance: .
d_gene: .
v_gene: TRBV2
CDR3nt: TGTGCCAGCAGTTTAAATGAGGGGTTAAGTGGCTACACCTTC
CDR3aa: CASSLNEGLSGYTF

j_gene: TRBJ2-1
abundance: .
d_gene: .
v_gene: TRBV10-1
CDR3nt: TGCGCCAGCAGTGAGAAGCTGGGTGGAAGCTCCTACAATGGGCAGTTCTTC
CDR3aa: CASSEKLGGSSYNGQFF

j_gene: TRBJ2-5
abundance: .
d_gene: .
v_gene: TRBV11-3
CDR3nt: TGTGCCAGCAGCCCACCGAGGGAAAAGACCCAGTACTTC
CDR3aa: CASSPPREKTQYF

j_gene: TRBJ2-1
abundance: .
d_gene: TRBD2
v_gene: TRBV20-1
CDR3nt: TGCAGTGCTAGCGGGAGGGCCAGGGAGACGTTCTACCATGAGCAGTTCTTC
CDR3aa: CSASGRARETFYHEQFF

j_gene: TRBJ1-5
abundance: .
d_gene: .
v_gene: TRBV15
CDR3nt: TGTGCCACCAGCGAGGGTAATAGCAATCAGCCCCAGCATTTT
CDR3aa: CATSEGNSNQPQHF

j_gene: TRBJ1-6
abundance: few
d_gene: .
v_gene: TRBV7-9
CDR3nt: TGTGCCAGCAGCTTTGGGAGCTCCTATAATTCACCCCTCCACTTT
CDR3aa: CASSFGSSYNSPLHF

j_gene: TRBJ2-7
abundance: .
d_gene: TRBD1
v_gene: TRBV5-6
CDR3nt: TGTGCCAGCAGTGTGGACAGGTCTTCCTCCTACGAGCAGTACTTC
CDR3aa: CASSVDRSSSYEQYF